This TCR beta chain originates from a study of T cell changes during pregnancy in multiple sclerosis. Data came from immunoSEQ multiplex PCR; TCRdb stores just in-frame clones and leaves some out. Found here are 45,000 to 70,000 clones, around 93% of them singletons; the top ten hold 0.6% to 0.7%. This clonotype was obtained from a female donor with multiple sclerosis, enrolled in a pregnancy study. The source was CD4+ T cells from peripheral blood mononuclear cells, collected after pregnancy.

CDR3 amino acids: CASSPVPGQLANYGYTF. CDR3 nucleotides: TGTGCCAGCAGCCCAGTCCCGGGACAATTAGCTAACTATGGCTACACCTTC. V usage is TRBV5-6 and J usage is TRBJ1-2, with D possibly being TRBD1 (6 bases). From germline, CDR1 is SGHDT and CDR2 YYEEEE. The CDR3 is 17 residues long. The germline V and J ends were trimmed by 4 bases and 0 bases, with 19 bases remaining between them.